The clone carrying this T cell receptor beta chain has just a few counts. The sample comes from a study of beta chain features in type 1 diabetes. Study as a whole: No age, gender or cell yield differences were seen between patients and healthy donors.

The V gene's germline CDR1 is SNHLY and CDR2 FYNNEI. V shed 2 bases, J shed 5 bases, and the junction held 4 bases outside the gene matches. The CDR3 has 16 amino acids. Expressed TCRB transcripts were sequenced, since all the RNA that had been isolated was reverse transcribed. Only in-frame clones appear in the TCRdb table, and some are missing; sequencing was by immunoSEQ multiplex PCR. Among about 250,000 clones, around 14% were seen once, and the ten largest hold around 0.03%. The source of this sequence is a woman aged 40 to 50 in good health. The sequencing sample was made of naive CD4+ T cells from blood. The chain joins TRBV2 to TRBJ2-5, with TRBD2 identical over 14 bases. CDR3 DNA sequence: TGTGCCAGCAGTGAAATCGGGACTAGCGGGAGCGAGACCCAGTACTTC. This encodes CASSEIGTSGSETQYF.